This TCR beta chain was sequenced for a study of T cell responses to AZD1222 COVID-19 vaccine. The study's findings and limits: The CD4 TCRs associated with vaccination extended across spike and predominated at 160-218 and 743-854. It should be noted that donors were predominantly white British and more often female, and clonal diversity was possibly underestimated.

Germline values: CDR1 MNHEY, CDR2 SVGEGT. Between the trimmed V and J ends, which lost 5 bases and 0 bases, there was a span of 7 bases. The CDR3 totals 13 residues. Using immunoSEQ multiplex PCR, the repertoire was profiled, and TCRdb retains in-frame clones only, with some absent. This sample has more than 110,000 clones; approximately 85% occur once, and the top ten carry about 8%. Comment on this clone: As yet, its antigen is unknown.

The sequence came from an adult in good health. The specimen was peripheral blood, collected on day 0 of AZD1222 vaccination. The chain uses TRBV6-2 or TRBV6-3 and TRBJ1-2; D gene unclear. CDR3 bases: TGTGCCAGCAGTGTTGGGGCTAACTATGGCTACACCTTC. Encoded protein: CASSVGANYGYTF.